This T cell receptor beta chain was found in a study of T cell therapy after organ transplantation. This CDR3 spans 13 amino acids. The germline gives CDR1 LNHNV, CDR2 YYDKDF (reference sequence). Time point given: 4-8 weeks after completion of therapy. Data came from immunoSEQ multiplex PCR; TCRdb stores just in-frame clones and leaves some out. The data hold about 3,400 clones, with nearly 70% observed a single time. This clone is medium-sized in the sample. Its specificity is unknown. A read error may produce the germline difference seen at one junction end. The specimen comprised CD8+ T cells from blood, sampled after autologous CMV-specific T cell therapy. This TCR derives from a human patient who had received a solid organ transplant and had CMV disease. Some T cells here may be from the graft donor. The V gene is TRBV15, the J gene TRBJ1-1, with D unclear. The CDR3 protein is CATSRPMNPEAFF. The CDR3 DNA is TGTGCCACCTCGCGGCCTATGAACCCTGAAGCTTTCTTT.